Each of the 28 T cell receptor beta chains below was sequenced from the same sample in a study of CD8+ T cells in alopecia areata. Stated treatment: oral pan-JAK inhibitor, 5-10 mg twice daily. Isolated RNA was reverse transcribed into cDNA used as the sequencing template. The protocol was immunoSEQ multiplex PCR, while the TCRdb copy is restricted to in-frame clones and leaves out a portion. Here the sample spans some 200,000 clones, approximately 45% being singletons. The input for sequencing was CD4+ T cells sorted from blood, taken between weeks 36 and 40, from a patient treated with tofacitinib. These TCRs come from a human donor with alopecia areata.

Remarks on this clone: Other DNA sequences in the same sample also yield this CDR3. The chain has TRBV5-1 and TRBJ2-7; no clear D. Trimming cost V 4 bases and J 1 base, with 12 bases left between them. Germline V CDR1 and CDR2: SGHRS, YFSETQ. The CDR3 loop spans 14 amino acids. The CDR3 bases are TGCGCCAGCAGCCTGGTGAGTTCTTCCTACGAGCAGTACTTC. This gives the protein CASSLVSSSYEQYF.

The CDR3 region has the DNA TGTGCCAGCAGCCCGGGGCGAGCGGGAGATACGCAGTATTTT. Translation: CASSPGRAGDTQYF. This chain uses TRBV7-2 with TRBJ2-3, with D possibly being TRBD2 (6 bases). V lost 5 bases and J lost 5, with 14 bases in between. Germline CDR1 reads SGHTA; CDR2 reads FQGNSA. This CDR3 is built from 14 residues.

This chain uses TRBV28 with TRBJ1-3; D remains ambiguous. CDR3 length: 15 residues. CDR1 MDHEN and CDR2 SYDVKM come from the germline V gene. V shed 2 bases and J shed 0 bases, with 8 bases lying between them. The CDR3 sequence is CASSLVAASGNTIYF. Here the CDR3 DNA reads TGTGCCAGCAGTTTAGTAGCGGCCTCTGGAAACACCATATATTTT.

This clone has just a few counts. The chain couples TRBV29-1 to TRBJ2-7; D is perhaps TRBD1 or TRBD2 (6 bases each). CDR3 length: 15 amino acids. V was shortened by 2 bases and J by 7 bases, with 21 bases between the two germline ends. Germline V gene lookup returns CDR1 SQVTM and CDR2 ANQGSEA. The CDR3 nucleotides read TGCAGCGTTGAAAAACTACAGCTTCAGGGGAGGGAGCAGTACTTC. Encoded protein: CSVEKLQLQGREQYF.

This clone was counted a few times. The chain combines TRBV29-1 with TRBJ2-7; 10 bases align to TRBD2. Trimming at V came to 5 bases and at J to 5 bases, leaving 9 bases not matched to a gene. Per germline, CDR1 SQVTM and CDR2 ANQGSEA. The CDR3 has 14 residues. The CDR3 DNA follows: TGCAGCGTTTGCACTCGCCTAGCGGGAGACGAGCAGTACTTC. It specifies CSVCTRLAGDEQYF.

Written as DNA, the CDR3 is TGTGCCACCAGCAGAGCATTACGGGAGACCCAGTACTTC. Translated: CATSRALRETQYF. The chain recombines TRBV15 with TRBJ2-5; D is uncertain. The V end lost 1 base, the J end lost 5 bases, and 8 bases lay between the germline ends. This CDR3 comprises 13 residues. Germline CDR1 reads LNHNV; CDR2 reads YYDKDF (reference sequence).

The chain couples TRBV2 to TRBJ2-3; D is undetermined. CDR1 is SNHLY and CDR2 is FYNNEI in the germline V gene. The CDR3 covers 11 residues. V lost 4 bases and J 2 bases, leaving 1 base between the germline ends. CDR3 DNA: TGTGCCAGCAGTGCCACAGATACGCAGTATTTT. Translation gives CASSATDTQYF. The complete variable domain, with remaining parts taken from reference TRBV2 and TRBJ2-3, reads EPEVTQTPSHQVTQMGQEVILRCVPISNHLYFYWYRQILGQKVEFLVSFYNNEISEKSEIFDDQFSVERPDGSNFTLKIRSTKLEDSAMYFCASSATDTQYFGPGTRLTVL.

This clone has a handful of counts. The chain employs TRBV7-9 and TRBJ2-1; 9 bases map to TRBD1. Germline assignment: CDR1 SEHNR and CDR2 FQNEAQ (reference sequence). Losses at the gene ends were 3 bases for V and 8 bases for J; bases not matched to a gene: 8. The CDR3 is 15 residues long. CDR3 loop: CASSLGDRDTDEQFF. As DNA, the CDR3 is TGTGCCAGCAGCTTGGGGGACAGGGATACAGATGAGCAGTTCTTC. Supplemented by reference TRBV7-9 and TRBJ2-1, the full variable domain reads DTGVSQNPRHKITKRGQNVTFRCDPISEHNRLYWYRQTLGQGPEFLTYFQNEAQLEKSRLLSDRFSAERPKGSFSTLEIQRTEQGDSAMYLCASSLGDRDTDEQFFGPGTRLTVL.

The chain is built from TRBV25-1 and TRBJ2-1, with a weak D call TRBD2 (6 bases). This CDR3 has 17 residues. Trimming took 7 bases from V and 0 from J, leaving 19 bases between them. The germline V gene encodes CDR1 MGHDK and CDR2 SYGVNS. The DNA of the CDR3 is TGTGCCAGCACCAACCGCGGGGACCCATACTCCTACAATGAGCAGTTCTTC. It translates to CASTNRGDPYSYNEQFF.

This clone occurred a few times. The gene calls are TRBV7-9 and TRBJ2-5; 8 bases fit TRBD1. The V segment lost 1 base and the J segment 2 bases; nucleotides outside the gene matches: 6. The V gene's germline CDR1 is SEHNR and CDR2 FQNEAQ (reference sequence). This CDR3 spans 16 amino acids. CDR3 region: CASSLGPGGGQETQYF. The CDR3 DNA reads TGTGCCAGCAGCTTAGGTCCAGGGGGCGGACAAGAGACCCAGTACTTC.

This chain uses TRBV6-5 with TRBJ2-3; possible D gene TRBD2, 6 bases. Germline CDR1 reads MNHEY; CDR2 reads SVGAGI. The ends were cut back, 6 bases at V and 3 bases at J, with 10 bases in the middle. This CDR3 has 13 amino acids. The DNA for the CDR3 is TGTGCCAGCAGCAGGACTATTACAGATACGCAGTATTTT. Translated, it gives CASSRTITDTQYF.

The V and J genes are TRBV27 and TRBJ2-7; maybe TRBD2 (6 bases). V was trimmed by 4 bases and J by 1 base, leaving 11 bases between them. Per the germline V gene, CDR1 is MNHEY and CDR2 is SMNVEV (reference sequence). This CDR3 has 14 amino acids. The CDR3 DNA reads TGTGCCAGCAGTTCCGGGACTTATTCCTACGAGCAGTACTTC. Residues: CASSSGTYSYEQYF.

As DNA, the CDR3 is TGTGCCAGCAGCCGCGTCGGGGGACAGGGCAACTATGGCTACACCTTC. It is translated as CASSRVGGQGNYGYTF. This chain connects TRBV2 to TRBJ1-2, with 9 bases lining up with TRBD1. Per germline, CDR1 SNHLY and CDR2 FYNNEI. With 6 bases clipped from V and 2 bases from J, the junction kept 10 bases outside the gene matches. This CDR3 spans 16 amino acids.

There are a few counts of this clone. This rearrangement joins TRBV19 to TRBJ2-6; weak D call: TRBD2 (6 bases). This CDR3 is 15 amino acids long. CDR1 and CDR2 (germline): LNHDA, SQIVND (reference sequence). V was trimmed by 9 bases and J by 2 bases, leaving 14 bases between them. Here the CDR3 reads CASLHGEAGANVLTF. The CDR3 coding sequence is TGTGCCAGCCTCCACGGGGAGGCTGGGGCCAACGTCCTGACTTTC. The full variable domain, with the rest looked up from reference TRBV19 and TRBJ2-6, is DGGITQSPKYLFRKEGQNVTLSCEQNLNHDAMYWYRQDPGQGLRLIYYSQIVNDFQKGDIAEGYSVSREKKESFPLTVTSAQKNPTAFYLCASLHGEAGANVLTFGAGSRLTVL.

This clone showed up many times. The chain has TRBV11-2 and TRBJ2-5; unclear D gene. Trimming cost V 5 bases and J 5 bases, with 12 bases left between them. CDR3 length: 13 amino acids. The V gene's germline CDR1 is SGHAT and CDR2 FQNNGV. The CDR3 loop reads CASSLITWETQYF. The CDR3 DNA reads TGTGCCAGCAGCCTAATCACCTGGGAGACCCAGTACTTC.

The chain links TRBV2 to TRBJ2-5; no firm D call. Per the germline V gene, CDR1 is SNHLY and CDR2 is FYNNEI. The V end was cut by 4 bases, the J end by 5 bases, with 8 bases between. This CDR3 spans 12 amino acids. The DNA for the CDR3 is TGTGCCAGCAGTGCCCAGATGGAGACCCAGTACTTC. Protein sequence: CASSAQMETQYF.

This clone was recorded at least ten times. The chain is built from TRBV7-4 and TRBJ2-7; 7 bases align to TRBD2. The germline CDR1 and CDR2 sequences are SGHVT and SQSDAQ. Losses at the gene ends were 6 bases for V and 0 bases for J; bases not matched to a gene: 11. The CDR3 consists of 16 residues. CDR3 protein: CASRGHGGTLSYEQYF. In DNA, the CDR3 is TGTGCCAGCAGAGGCCACGGGGGGACCCTCTCCTACGAGCAGTACTTC.

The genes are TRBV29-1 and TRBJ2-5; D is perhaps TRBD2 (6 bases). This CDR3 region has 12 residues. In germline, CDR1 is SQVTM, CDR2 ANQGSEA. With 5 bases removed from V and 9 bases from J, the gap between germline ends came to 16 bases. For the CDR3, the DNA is TGCAGCGTTCGGGGGACCGCCGCGGCCCAGTACTTC. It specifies CSVRGTAAAQYF.

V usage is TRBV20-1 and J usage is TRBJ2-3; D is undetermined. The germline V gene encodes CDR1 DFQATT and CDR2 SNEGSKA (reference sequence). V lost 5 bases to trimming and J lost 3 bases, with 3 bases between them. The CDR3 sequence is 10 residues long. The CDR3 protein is CSARTDTQYF. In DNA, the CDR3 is TGCAGTGCTCGTACAGATACGCAGTATTTT.

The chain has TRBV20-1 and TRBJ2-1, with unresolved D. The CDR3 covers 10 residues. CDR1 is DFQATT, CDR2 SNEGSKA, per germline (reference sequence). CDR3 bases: TGCAGCCCCCTGACGAATGAGCAGTTCTTC. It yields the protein CSPLTNEQFF.

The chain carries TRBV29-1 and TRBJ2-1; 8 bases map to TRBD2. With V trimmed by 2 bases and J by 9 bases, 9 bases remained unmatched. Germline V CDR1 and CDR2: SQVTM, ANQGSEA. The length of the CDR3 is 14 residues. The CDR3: CSVETSGVRGEQFF. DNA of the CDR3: TGCAGCGTTGAAACTAGCGGCGTACGGGGTGAGCAGTTCTTC.

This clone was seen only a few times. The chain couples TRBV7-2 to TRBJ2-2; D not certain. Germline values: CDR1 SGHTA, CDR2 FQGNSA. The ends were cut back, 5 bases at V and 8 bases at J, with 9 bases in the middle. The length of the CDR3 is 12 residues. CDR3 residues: CASSRSFGELFF. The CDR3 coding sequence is TGTGCCAGCAGCCGATCTTTTGGGGAGCTGTTTTTT.

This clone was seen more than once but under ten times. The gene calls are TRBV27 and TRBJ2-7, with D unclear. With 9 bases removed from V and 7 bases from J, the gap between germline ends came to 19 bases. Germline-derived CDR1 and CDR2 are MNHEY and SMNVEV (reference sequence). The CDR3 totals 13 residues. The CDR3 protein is CASGPPTVREQYF. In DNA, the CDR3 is TGTGCCAGTGGGCCCCCCACGGTTCGGGAGCAGTACTTC.

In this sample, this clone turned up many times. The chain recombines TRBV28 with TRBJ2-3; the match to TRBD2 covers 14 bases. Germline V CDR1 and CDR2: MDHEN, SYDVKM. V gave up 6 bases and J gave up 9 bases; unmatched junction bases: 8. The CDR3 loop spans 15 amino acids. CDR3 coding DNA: TGTGCCAGCAGCCTCACCGGGACTAGCGGGAGCACGCAGTATTTT. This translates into CASSLTGTSGSTQYF.

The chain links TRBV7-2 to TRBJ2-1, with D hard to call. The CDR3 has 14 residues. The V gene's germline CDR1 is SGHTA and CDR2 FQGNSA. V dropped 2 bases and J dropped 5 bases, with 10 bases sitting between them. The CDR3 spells CASSLRRYDNEQFF. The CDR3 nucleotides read TGTGCCAGCAGCTTACGGCGGTATGACAATGAGCAGTTCTTC.

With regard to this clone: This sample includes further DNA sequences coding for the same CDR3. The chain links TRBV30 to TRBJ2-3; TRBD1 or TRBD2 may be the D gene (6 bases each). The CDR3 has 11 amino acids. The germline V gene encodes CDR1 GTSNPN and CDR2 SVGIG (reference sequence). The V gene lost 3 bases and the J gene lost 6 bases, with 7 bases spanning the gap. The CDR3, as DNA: TGTGCCTGGAGCGGGGGCGATACGCAGTATTTT. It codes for CAWSGGDTQYF.

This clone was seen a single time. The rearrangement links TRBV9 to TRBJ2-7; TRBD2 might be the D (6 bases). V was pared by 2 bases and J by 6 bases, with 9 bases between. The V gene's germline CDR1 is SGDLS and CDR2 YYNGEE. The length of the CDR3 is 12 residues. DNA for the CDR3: TGTGCCAGCAGCGTTGACGGGGGCGAGCAGTACTTC. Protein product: CASSVDGGEQYF.

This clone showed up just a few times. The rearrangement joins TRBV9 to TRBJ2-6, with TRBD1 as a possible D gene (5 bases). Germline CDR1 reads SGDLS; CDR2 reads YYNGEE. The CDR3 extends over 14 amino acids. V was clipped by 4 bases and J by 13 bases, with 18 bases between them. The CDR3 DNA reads TGTGCCAGCAGCACGCACCCCACAGGTGGGGTCCTGACTTTC. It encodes CASSTHPTGGVLTF.